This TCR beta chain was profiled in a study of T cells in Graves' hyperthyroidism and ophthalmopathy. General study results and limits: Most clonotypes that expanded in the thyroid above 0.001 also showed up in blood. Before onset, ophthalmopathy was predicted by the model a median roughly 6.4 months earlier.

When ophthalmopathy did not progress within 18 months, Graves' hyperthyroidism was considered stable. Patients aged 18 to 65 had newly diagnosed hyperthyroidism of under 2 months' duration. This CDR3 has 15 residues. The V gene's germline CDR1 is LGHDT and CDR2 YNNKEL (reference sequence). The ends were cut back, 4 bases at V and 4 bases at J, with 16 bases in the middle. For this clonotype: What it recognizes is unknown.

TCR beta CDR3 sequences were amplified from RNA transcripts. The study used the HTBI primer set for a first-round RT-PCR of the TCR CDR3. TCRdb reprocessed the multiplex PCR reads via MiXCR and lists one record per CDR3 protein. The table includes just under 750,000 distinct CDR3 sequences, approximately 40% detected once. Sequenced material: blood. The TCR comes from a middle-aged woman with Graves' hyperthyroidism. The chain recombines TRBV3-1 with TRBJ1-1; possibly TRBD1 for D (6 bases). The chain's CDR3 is CASSLTAGAGTEAFF. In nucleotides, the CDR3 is TGTGCCAGCAGCCTCACAGCGGGGGCGGGCACTGAAGCTTTCTTT.